A selection of T cell receptor beta chains follows, all from one sample in a study of OX40 agonist ivuxolimab in advanced cancers. TCRdb keeps only in-frame clones here, not all; method: immunoSEQ multiplex PCR. The sample shows tens of thousands of clones, about three quarters of them seen only once. The sequences come from CD4+ or CD8+ T cells sorted from blood, collected in a trial of the OX40 agonist ivuxolimab. All receptors come from an adult with an advanced solid tumor such as melanoma, head and neck, liver or kidney cancer. Both conserved end residues are part of each CDR3. Each record gives: J gene, clone size, V gene, D gene, CDR3 DNA, CDR3 protein. A D gene is named only where the DNA matches it firmly. Clone size appears in some rows only: once, few, many, or a class for an expanded clone.

j_gene: TRBJ1-6; abundance: NA; v_gene: TRBV7-9; d_gene: NA; CDR3nt: TGTGCCAGCAGCTTTCGGTCACCCCTCCACTTT; CDR3aa: CASSFRSPLHF
j_gene: TRBJ1-4; abundance: few; v_gene: TRBV28; d_gene: NA; CDR3nt: TGTGCCAGCAGTTTTTGGGACGCAACTAATGAAAAACTGTTTTTT; CDR3aa: CASSFWDATNEKLFF
j_gene: TRBJ2-7; abundance: NA; v_gene: TRBV11-1; d_gene: TRBD1; CDR3nt: TGTGCCAGCAGCCCGGAGGGGGGACAGGTAGGTGACGAGCAGTACTTC; CDR3aa: CASSPEGGQVGDEQYF
j_gene: TRBJ2-7; abundance: NA; v_gene: TRBV12-2; d_gene: NA; CDR3nt: TGTGCAAGTCGCTTATTGGGGGAGGTCTCCTACGAGCAGTACTTC; CDR3aa: CASRLLGEVSYEQYF
j_gene: TRBJ1-1; abundance: once; v_gene: TRBV7-3; d_gene: NA; CDR3nt: TGTGCCAGCAGCTTAGGGGGAGGGACCGACGAAGCTTTCTTT; CDR3aa: CASSLGGGTDEAFF
j_gene: TRBJ2-4; abundance: NA; v_gene: TRBV2; d_gene: TRBD1; CDR3nt: TGTGCCAGCAGTGCCCTTGGACAGGGGCCAGGTCAAAACATTCAGTACTTC; CDR3aa: CASSALGQGPGQNIQYF
j_gene: TRBJ2-7; abundance: NA; v_gene: TRBV9; d_gene: TRBD1; CDR3nt: TGTGCCAGCAGCCATGGGGGACAGGGTGAGCAGTACTTC; CDR3aa: CASSHGGQGEQYF
j_gene: TRBJ2-3; abundance: NA; v_gene: TRBV5-4; d_gene: TRBD2; CDR3nt: TGTGCCAGCAGCGACTGGGCTAGCGGGAGTTCAGATACGCAGTATTTT; CDR3aa: CASSDWASGSSDTQYF
j_gene: TRBJ2-7; abundance: NA; v_gene: TRBV18; d_gene: NA; CDR3nt: TGTGCCAGCTCACCACGCGCAGCTCCCGGCCCCTACGAGCAGTACTTC; CDR3aa: CASSPRAAPGPYEQYF
j_gene: TRBJ1-6; abundance: NA; v_gene: TRBV9; d_gene: NA; CDR3nt: TGTGCCAGCAGCGTAGACCAGGCGAGGGAGACACCCCTCCACTTT; CDR3aa: CASSVDQARETPLHF
j_gene: TRBJ1-5; abundance: NA; v_gene: TRBV6-1; d_gene: NA; CDR3nt: TGTGCCAGCAGTGAGAACGGGAATCAGCCCCAGCATTTT; CDR3aa: CASSENGNQPQHF
j_gene: TRBJ2-1; abundance: NA; v_gene: TRBV15; d_gene: NA; CDR3nt: TGTGCCACCAGCAGAGATCTGACTGGCTACAATGAGCAGTTCTTC; CDR3aa: CATSRDLTGYNEQFF
j_gene: TRBJ1-6; abundance: NA; v_gene: TRBV7-2; d_gene: NA; CDR3nt: TGTGCCAGCAGCCCAAATGGGGGCCTACGCCTCCACTTT; CDR3aa: CASSPNGGLRLHF
j_gene: TRBJ2-7; abundance: NA; v_gene: TRBV5-5; d_gene: TRBD1; CDR3nt: TGTGCCAGCAGCTGGGGGACAGGGACCCTCAAATACGAGCAGTACTTC; CDR3aa: CASSWGTGTLKYEQYF
j_gene: TRBJ1-6; abundance: few; v_gene: TRBV27; d_gene: TRBD1; CDR3nt: TGTGCCAGCAGTCTAAACAGGGGGTCAGCGGATTCACCCCTCCACTTT; CDR3aa: CASSLNRGSADSPLHF
j_gene: TRBJ2-3; abundance: NA; v_gene: TRBV2; d_gene: TRBD2; CDR3nt: TGTGCCAGCAGTCGGAGCGGGAGGGATCGGGGCACAGATACGCAGTATTTT; CDR3aa: CASSRSGRDRGTDTQYF
j_gene: TRBJ1-4; abundance: NA; v_gene: TRBV7-2; d_gene: NA; CDR3nt: TGTGCCAGCAGCTTATCCAGGTCTAATGAAAAACTGTTTTTT; CDR3aa: CASSLSRSNEKLFF
j_gene: TRBJ2-7; abundance: NA; v_gene: TRBV13; d_gene: NA; CDR3nt: TGTGCCAGCAGCGCCTCGGTAGACTCCTACGAGCAGTACTTC; CDR3aa: CASSASVDSYEQYF
j_gene: TRBJ1-4; abundance: NA; v_gene: TRBV25-1; d_gene: NA; CDR3nt: TGTGCCAGCAGTCACCGGGGGGGGGCAACTAATGAAAAACTGTTTTTT; CDR3aa: CASSHRGGATNEKLFF
j_gene: TRBJ2-4; abundance: NA; v_gene: TRBV5-4; d_gene: NA; CDR3nt: TGTGCCAGCAGCTTGGACAATGGACGGCTAGCCAAAAACATTCAGTACTTC; CDR3aa: CASSLDNGRLAKNIQYF
j_gene: TRBJ2-2; abundance: NA; v_gene: TRBV7-9; d_gene: NA; CDR3nt: TGTGCCAGCAGCGACAAGAACACCGGGGAGCTGTTTTTT; CDR3aa: CASSDKNTGELFF
j_gene: TRBJ1-4; abundance: once; v_gene: TRBV7-3; d_gene: TRBD1; CDR3nt: TGTGCCAGCAGCGAGACAGGGGGTTTGGGCGAAAAACTGTTTTTT; CDR3aa: CASSETGGLGEKLFF
j_gene: TRBJ2-2; abundance: few; v_gene: TRBV6-5; d_gene: NA; CDR3nt: TGTGCCAGCAGTTACTCCCCGGGACAAAAACTCGGGGAGCTGTTTTTT; CDR3aa: CASSYSPGQKLGELFF
j_gene: TRBJ1-3; abundance: NA; v_gene: TRBV6-5; d_gene: NA; CDR3nt: TGTGCCAGCAGTTTCAGACGGGGGTATAGAAACACCATATATTTT; CDR3aa: CASSFRRGYRNTIYF
j_gene: TRBJ1-2; abundance: NA; v_gene: TRBV5-6; d_gene: TRBD1; CDR3nt: TGTGCCAGCAGCTTGATCCTGACAGGGATGTTTGGCTACACCTTC; CDR3aa: CASSLILTGMFGYTF
j_gene: TRBJ2-3; abundance: NA; v_gene: TRBV5-1; d_gene: NA; CDR3nt: TGCGCCAGCAGCTATGGGGGGGCGATCACAGATACGCAGTATTTT; CDR3aa: CASSYGGAITDTQYF
j_gene: TRBJ2-5; abundance: few; v_gene: TRBV4-1; d_gene: NA; CDR3nt: TGCGCCAGCAGCCCAGAACAAGAGACCCAGTACTTC; CDR3aa: CASSPEQETQYF
j_gene: TRBJ2-1; abundance: few; v_gene: TRBV7-3; d_gene: NA; CDR3nt: TGTGCCAGCAGCTTTGGGGGGAAGGAGCAGTTCTTC; CDR3aa: CASSFGGKEQFF
j_gene: TRBJ2-7; abundance: NA; v_gene: TRBV29-1; d_gene: TRBD2; CDR3nt: TGCAGCGTTGTCGAGGTAGCGGGAGTTGAGCAGTACTTC; CDR3aa: CSVVEVAGVEQYF
j_gene: TRBJ2-3; abundance: NA; v_gene: TRBV12-2; d_gene: NA; CDR3nt: TGTGCAAGTCGCTTAGTCCGGTGCGTGTTCACAGATACGCAGTATTTT; CDR3aa: CASRLVRCVFTDTQYF
j_gene: TRBJ2-7; abundance: NA; v_gene: TRBV27; d_gene: NA; CDR3nt: TGTGCCAGCAGTGGAACAGGGTGGGGGGCCGAGCAGTACTTC; CDR3aa: CASSGTGWGAEQYF
j_gene: TRBJ2-1; abundance: NA; v_gene: TRBV11-3; d_gene: TRBD2; CDR3nt: TGTGCCAGCAGCTTAGATGGGCAAGCGGGGGGGTACAATGAGCAGTTCTTC; CDR3aa: CASSLDGQAGGYNEQFF
j_gene: TRBJ2-2; abundance: few; v_gene: TRBV11-3; d_gene: TRBD2; CDR3nt: TGTGCCAGCAGCTCCCCAACTAGCGGGAGTAACACCGGGGAGCTGTTTTTT; CDR3aa: CASSSPTSGSNTGELFF
j_gene: TRBJ1-5; abundance: NA; v_gene: TRBV30; d_gene: TRBD1; CDR3nt: TGTGCCTGGAGCGCGGGACAGGGAAGCAATCAGCCCCAGCATTTT; CDR3aa: CAWSAGQGSNQPQHF
j_gene: TRBJ2-5; abundance: NA; v_gene: TRBV7-9; d_gene: NA; CDR3nt: TGTGCCAGCAGCTTCGAGACCGGAGGAGAGACCCAGTACTTC; CDR3aa: CASSFETGGETQYF